Each of the 6 T cell receptor beta chains below was sequenced from the same sample in a study of spatial heterogeneity in lung cancer. Sample time point: sample taken at primary tumor resection. Whole RNA, which was extracted from tumor, nontumor lung tissue or frozen PBMC, was sequenced without any cell sorting. TCRdb reprocessed the 5' RACE reads via MiXCR and lists one record per CDR3 protein. The profile shows roughly 49,000 distinct CDR3 sequences, less than 9% of them singletons. The sequencing here drew on PBMCs, taken at surgery. The receptors here all came from a female donor with early-stage non-small cell lung cancer.

This clonotype was counted ten times or more. V and J are TRBV28 and TRBJ1-1; TRBD1 is a possible D gene (6 bases). The V end was cut by 6 bases, the J end by 1 base, with 9 bases between. The CDR3 has 13 amino acids. Germline V lookup: CDR1 MDHEN, CDR2 SYDVKM. This CDR3 is CASRSRGNTEAFF. The CDR3 DNA sequence: TGTGCCAGCAGGTCCAGGGGGAACACTGAAGCTTTCTTT.

This clonotype has at least ten counts. At one boundary the junction diverges from the germline segment, which might be a read error. The CDR3 nucleotides are TGTGCCAGCAGTCCTACTCCGGGGCGTACGGACTTC. This translates into CASSPTPGRTDF. J is TRBJ2-7 and V is TRBV28; D could derive from TRBD1 or TRBD2 (5 bases each). The V gene's germline CDR1 is MDHEN and CDR2 SYDVKM. The CDR3 length is 12 residues.

This clonotype was recorded at least ten times. This chain uses TRBV6-5 with TRBJ1-6; D is unresolved. V lost 8 bases, J lost 11 bases, and 10 bases lay in between. This CDR3 region has 11 residues. Germline V lookup: CDR1 MNHEY, CDR2 SVGAGI. CDR3: CASGILAPLHF. The CDR3 DNA sequence: TGTGCCAGCGGGATTCTTGCACCCCTCCACTTT.

This clonotype was observed many times. The chain uses TRBV28 and TRBJ2-3, with 9 bases identical to TRBD1. There are 15 residues in the CDR3. Germline V CDR1 and CDR2: MDHEN, SYDVKM. V lost 8 bases to trimming and J lost 3 bases; unmatched junction nucleotides: 9. The chain's CDR3 is CASLPTGGLTDTQYF. In nucleotides, the CDR3 is TGTGCCAGCCTGCCTACAGGGGGCCTTACAGATACGCAGTATTTT.

V gene TRBV7-2 combines with J gene TRBJ1-2; D call uncertain. Trimming removed 7 bases from V and 4 bases from J, with 10 bases in between. Per germline, CDR1 SGHTA and CDR2 FQGNSA. The CDR3 covers 12 residues. The chain's CDR3 is CASTQTSYGYTF. CDR3 nucleotide sequence: TGTGCCAGCACCCAAACTAGCTATGGCTACACCTTC.

The sample holds many counts of this clonotype. This chain links TRBV27 with TRBJ1-6; no firm D call. Looked up from germline, CDR1 is MNHEY and CDR2 is SMNVEV (reference sequence). V lost 3 bases to trimming and J lost 4 bases, with 7 bases between them. This CDR3 has 14 amino acids. The CDR3 reads CASSLSAYNSPLHF. The CDR3 DNA sequence: TGTGCCAGCAGTTTGTCAGCTTATAATTCACCCCTCCACTTT.